This section outlines one T cell receptor beta chain sequence together with its context. Its antigen remains unidentified. These data originate in a study of graft-versus-host responses after intestinal transplantation. Study overall: Recipients were given multivisceral, liver-intestinal, or isolated intestinal transplants. The study gave all recipients anti-thymocyte globulin induction, then tacrolimus and steroids for three to four years.

Produced via immunoSEQ multiplex PCR; TCRdb's table is partial and in-frame only. The table has 110,000 to 150,000 clones, 85% to 95% seen once. The sequence came from a human donor who received an intestinal transplant. The source material was unstimulated CD4+ T cells sorted from spleen or lymph node cells, sampled before intestinal transplant.

CDR3 coding DNA: TGTGCCAGCAGCTTCCCGTCCTACGAGCAGTACTTC. Amino acid sequence: CASSFPSYEQYF. V and J are TRBV7-8 and TRBJ2-7; D is unclear. The CDR3 has 12 amino acids. CDR1 is SGHVS, CDR2 FQNEAQ, per germline. V dropped 3 bases and J dropped 1 base, with 4 bases sitting between them.